The clone carrying this TCR beta chain was picked up a small number of times. Antigen: not known. This CDR3 is also generated by other DNA sequences in the sample. Measured with immunoSEQ multiplex PCR; TCRdb has only the in-frame clones, and not every one. This table has about 53,000 clones, 82% appearing once. The data were taken from a study of OX40 agonist ivuxolimab in advanced cancers. Study background: Patients receiving dose escalation had hepatocellular carcinoma, melanoma, renal cell or head and neck cancer. Points from the study as a whole: CD8+ T cells (on average) carried more expanded clones than CD4+ T cells. At 0.1 to 3.0 mg/kg, CD4+ and CD8+ blood T cells expanded clonally by week 6.

This CDR3 region has 13 residues. J gave up 10 bases and V 4 bases, and 4 bases lay outside the gene matches. Germline V gives CDR1 SGHTA, CDR2 FQGTGA. The sample here was CD4+ or CD8+ T cells sorted from blood, taken in a trial of the OX40 agonist ivuxolimab. V usage is TRBV7-3 and J usage is TRBJ1-6, with 7 bases fitting TRBD1. This TCR derives from an adult with an advanced solid tumor such as melanoma, head and neck, liver or kidney cancer. CDR3 amino acids: CASSSGGGSPLHF. DNA for the CDR3: TGTGCCAGCAGCTCAGGGGGAGGATCACCCCTCCACTTT.